This entry lists 4 T cell receptor beta chains sequenced from one sample in a study of human T cells and chemical hapten exposure. TCRdb re-called the RACE reads through MiXCR, storing one row per CDR3 protein. The table records 270,000 or so distinct CDR3 sequences, around 7.7% of them present only once. Time point here: pre-sensitization, week 0. This sample's treatment: therapeutic diphenylcyclopropenone sensitization with weekly scalp DPC. Sequences were derived from whole blood, sampled in connection with sensitization to the hapten diphenylcyclopropenone (DPC). The receptors were gathered from a man aged 18 to 29 with alopecia areata. Some clones in this sample may be carry-over from other donors' samples.

This clonotype was seen repeatedly, ten times or more. The chain couples TRBV6-2 or TRBV6-3 to TRBJ1-1; D unclear. This CDR3 is built from 13 residues. CDR1 is MNHEY and CDR2 is SVGEGT in the germline V gene. V gave up 6 bases and J gave up 10 bases, with 18 bases separating them. CDR3 nucleotides: TGTGCCAGCAGCTCGGGTCATGCTTGGGGAGCTTTCTTT. Translating it yields CASSSGHAWGAFF.

At least ten counts were recorded for this clonotype. This chain joins TRBV3-1 and TRBJ2-5; 8 nucleotides agree with TRBD1. This CDR3 region has 15 residues. Germline V lookup: CDR1 LGHDT, CDR2 YNNKEL (reference sequence). V dropped 4 bases and J dropped 4; count of bases not matched to a gene: 8. The CDR3 bases are TGTGCCAGCAGCCTCCTTGGACAGGGTTTAGAGACCCAGTACTTC. Translation gives CASSLLGQGLETQYF.

V usage is TRBV5-1 and J usage is TRBJ1-1, with a tentative D call TRBD1 (5 bases). This CDR3 has 16 amino acids. Germline V CDR1 and CDR2: SGHRS, YFSETQ. V lost 3 bases, J lost 4 bases, and 19 bases lay in between. The CDR3 DNA reads as TGCGCCAGCAGCTCCCGACAGCCCAGTAGGGGCACTGAAGCTTTCTTT. Translated, it gives CASSSRQPSRGTEAFF. Based on the CDR3 plus reference TRBV5-1 and TRBJ1-1, the full variable domain is KAGVTQTPRYLIKTRGQQVTLSCSPISGHRSVSWYQQTPGQGLQFLFEYFSETQRNKGNFPGRFSGRQFSNSRSEMNVSTLELGDSALYLCASSSRQPSRGTEAFFGQGTRLTVV.

This clonotype was counted at least ten times. J is TRBJ2-1 and V is TRBV20-1, with 14 bases identical to TRBD2. There are 15 residues in the CDR3. Germline V gene data show CDR1 as DFQATT and CDR2 as SNEGSKA (reference sequence). The V gene end was trimmed by 4 bases and the J gene end by 6 bases; junction bases not matched to a gene: 5. CDR3 nucleotide sequence: TGCAGTGCTATAGGGACTAGCGGGGGACTCAATGAGCAGTTCTTC. This sequence encodes CSAIGTSGGLNEQFF.